Below are 22 T cell receptor beta chains sequenced from a single sample in a study of T cell responses to AZD1222 COVID-19 vaccine. Only in-frame clones appear in the TCRdb table, and some are missing; sequencing was by immunoSEQ multiplex PCR. Here the sample spans about 150,000 clones, 70% to 90% being singletons. This material consisted of peripheral blood, taken on day 0 of AZD1222 vaccination. The origin of the receptors is an adult in good health.

The chain employs TRBV7-9 and TRBJ2-7; 13 bases fit TRBD2. The CDR3 has 15 residues. The V and J ends lost 7 bases and 5 bases, in that order; junction bases with no gene match: 8. Germline CDR1 and CDR2: SEHNR and FQNEAQ (reference sequence). The CDR3 coding sequence is TGTGCCAGCACCACTAGCGGGAGGGCCCCCGACGAGCAGTACTTC. Translating gives CASTTSGRAPDEQYF. Supplemented by reference TRBV7-9 and TRBJ2-7, the full variable domain reads DTGVSQNPRHKITKRGQNVTFRCDPISEHNRLYWYRQTLGQGPEFLTYFQNEAQLEKSRLLSDRFSAERPKGSFSTLEIQRTEQGDSAMYLCASTTSGRAPDEQYFGPGTRLTVT.

The sample holds one count of this clone. The chain uses TRBV10-3 and TRBJ2-3, with 8 positions matching TRBD2. With V trimmed by 2 bases and J by 0 bases, 10 bases remained unmatched. This CDR3 spans 18 amino acids. Germline V lookup: CDR1 ENHRY, CDR2 SYGVKD. The CDR3 spells CAISEGDSGIVSTDTQYF. The DNA for the CDR3 is TGTGCCATCAGTGAGGGTGATAGCGGGATCGTTAGCACAGATACGCAGTATTTT.

The sample holds one count of this clone. The chain uses TRBV21-1 and TRBJ1-1; the table's D call, TRBD1, was not checked against the DNA. TRBV21-1 is a pseudogene locus. The CDR3 totals 13 residues. In DNA form, the CDR3 reads TGTGCCTCTGGTCGGTGGGCGCCAACTGAAGCTTTCTTT. It specifies CASGRWAPTEAFF.

CDR3 protein: CASSPPGQGVGATNEKLFF. DNA of the CDR3: TGCGCCAGCAGCCCGCCGGGACAGGGGGTCGGGGCAACTAATGAAAAACTGTTTTTT. The chain recombines TRBV5-1 with TRBJ1-4; 11 bases agree with TRBD1. CDR3 length: 19 residues. Unmatched junction bases numbered 11, after V lost 4 bases and J lost 0 bases. The germline V gene has CDR1 SGHRS and CDR2 YFSETQ.

V is TRBV29-1 and J is TRBJ2-7, with 10 bases fitting TRBD1. The CDR3 runs 14 residues. Germline lookup yields CDR1 SQVTM and CDR2 ANQGSEA. V shed 0 bases and J 5 bases; nucleotides not matched to a gene: 4. This CDR3 reads CSVEETGTGDEQYF. The CDR3 DNA reads as TGCAGCGTTGAAGAGACCGGGACAGGGGACGAGCAGTACTTC.

This chain uses TRBV5-6 with TRBJ1-2, with D tentatively TRBD1 (5 bases). CDR1 SGHDT and CDR2 YYEEEE come from the germline V gene. The CDR3 is made up of 14 amino acids. V lost 3 bases, J lost 8 bases, and 17 bases lay in between. CDR3 bases: TGTGCCAGCAGCTATGGGGGAGTTAGGGACGGCTACACCTTC. Its translation: CASSYGGVRDGYTF.

In DNA form, the CDR3 reads TGTGCCAGCAGCCCGACAGGGTTTAACTATGGCTACACCTTC. It translates to CASSPTGFNYGYTF. The V call is TRBV7-8, the J call TRBJ1-2; 7 nucleotides agree with TRBD1. Germline V gene data show CDR1 as SGHVS and CDR2 as FQNEAQ. V was pared by 5 bases and J by 1 base, with 4 bases of the junction left unmatched. The CDR3 runs to 14 residues.

The rearrangement links TRBV6-5 to TRBJ2-7; tentatively, D is TRBD2 (5 bases). Germline values: CDR1 MNHEY, CDR2 SVGAGI. The CDR3 is made up of 13 amino acids. Deletions cut 2 bases from V and 3 bases from J, with 8 bases between. In nucleotides, the CDR3 is TGTGCCAGCAGTTACCTGGGAGTCTACGAGCAGTACTTC. Protein sequence: CASSYLGVYEQYF.

The rearrangement uses TRBV3-1 (or the pseudogene TRBV3-2) and TRBJ2-3; 8 bases align to TRBD1. The CDR3 runs to 14 residues. CDR1 is LGHDT, CDR2 YNNKEL, per germline (reference sequence). Trimming took 3 bases from V and 4 from J; bases not matched to a gene: 3. The DNA of the CDR3 is TGTGCCAGCAGCCAGGGACAGGCTCCAGATACGCAGTATTTT. It specifies CASSQGQAPDTQYF.

The chain links TRBV27 to TRBJ1-5; D may be TRBD1 (5 bases). Deletions cut 4 bases from V and 5 bases from J, with 18 bases between. The CDR3 sequence is 16 residues long. Germline loops: CDR1 MNHEY, CDR2 SMNVEV (reference sequence). This chain's CDR3 is CASSSSGGRVDQPQHF. For the CDR3, the DNA is TGTGCCAGCAGTTCCTCGGGGGGGAGGGTTGATCAGCCCCAGCATTTT.

The V gene is TRBV7-2, the J gene TRBJ2-1; 9 nucleotides align to TRBD2. Losses at the gene ends were 2 bases for V and 2 bases for J; bases not matched to a gene: 1. The CDR3 totals 15 residues. CDR1 SGHTA and CDR2 FQGNSA come from the germline V gene. CDR3 bases: TGTGCCAGCAGCTTACGCGGGGGGGCCTACAATGAGCAGTTCTTC. Amino acids: CASSLRGGAYNEQFF.

The chain uses TRBV7-8 and TRBJ2-1; 11 nucleotides agree with TRBD2. In germline, CDR1 is SGHVS, CDR2 FQNEAQ. J lost 8 bases, V lost 4 bases, and 4 bases had no gene match. The CDR3 totals 14 residues. The CDR3 coding sequence is TGTGCCAGCAGCTCGACTAGCGGGGTGCATGAGCAGTTCTTC. It codes for CASSSTSGVHEQFF. The full variable domain, rest sourced from reference TRBV7-8 and TRBJ2-1, is GAGVSQSPRYKVAKRGQDVALRCDPISGHVSLFWYQQALGQGPEFLTYFQNEAQLDKSGLPSDRFFAERPEGSVSTLKIQRTQQEDSAVYLCASSSTSGVHEQFFGPGTRLTVL.

The chain combines TRBV3-1 (or the pseudogene TRBV3-2) with TRBJ1-2; perhaps TRBD1 as D (5 bases). The CDR3 is 17 amino acids. V was pared by 0 bases and J by 5 bases, with 19 bases between. Germline CDR1 and CDR2: LGHDT and YNNKEL (reference sequence). This chain's CDR3 is CASSQDLLLRGGYGYTF. CDR3 in DNA: TGTGCCAGCAGCCAAGATTTACTTCTGAGGGGAGGATATGGCTACACCTTC.

CDR3 residues: CASSQQGRAEAFF. The CDR3 nucleotides are TGTGCCAGCAGCCAACAGGGGAGGGCTGAAGCTTTCTTT. The V gene is TRBV3-1 (or the pseudogene TRBV3-2), the J gene TRBJ1-1, with D tentatively TRBD1 (6 bases). CDR3 length: 13 residues. V shed 2 bases and J shed 6 bases, with 10 bases lying between them. The germline V gene encodes CDR1 LGHDT and CDR2 YNNKEL (reference sequence).

This chain joins TRBV25-1 and TRBJ1-2, with a weak D call TRBD1 (5 bases). Trimming took 6 bases from V and 7 from J, leaving 18 bases between them. Germline loops: CDR1 MGHDK, CDR2 SYGVNS. The CDR3 spans 14 residues. For the CDR3, the DNA is TGTGCCAGCAGCCCGGGACCAGGGAGGGGTGGCTACACCTTC. Translation gives CASSPGPGRGGYTF.

CDR3 loop: CASSLGRGGTGETQYF. CDR3 nucleotide sequence: TGTGCCAGCAGCTTAGGACGGGGGGGTACGGGAGAGACCCAGTACTTC. This chain connects TRBV7-8 to TRBJ2-5, with TRBD2 matching 8 bases. The V gene end was trimmed by 1 base and the J gene end by 4 bases; junction bases not matched to a gene: 8. CDR3 length: 16 residues. Germline V lookup: CDR1 SGHVS, CDR2 FQNEAQ. Together with reference TRBV7-8 and TRBJ2-5, the CDR3 gives the full variable domain: GAGVSQSPRYKVAKRGQDVALRCDPISGHVSLFWYQQALGQGPEFLTYFQNEAQLDKSGLPSDRFFAERPEGSVSTLKIQRTQQEDSAVYLCASSLGRGGTGETQYFGPGTRLLVL.

The chain is built from TRBV3-1 (or the pseudogene TRBV3-2) and TRBJ2-7; D is unresolved. The germline gives CDR1 LGHDT, CDR2 YNNKEL (reference sequence). Trimming removed 4 bases at V and 4 bases at J, with 5 bases between. This CDR3 contains 11 residues. The CDR3 loop reads CASSLGYEQYF. The CDR3 DNA reads as TGTGCCAGCAGCCTTGGGTACGAGCAGTACTTC.

The J gene is TRBJ2-4, the V gene TRBV7-2; D unclear. Trimming removed 5 bases at V and 1 base at J, with 12 bases between. Germline loops: CDR1 SGHTA, CDR2 FQGNSA. The length of the CDR3 is 15 residues. CDR3 residues: CASSPRNGAKNIQYF. The CDR3 DNA reads TGTGCCAGCAGCCCCCGGAACGGGGCCAAAAACATTCAGTACTTC.

The chain is built from TRBV5-8 and TRBJ1-2, with 9 nucleotides matching TRBD1. V trimming: 6 bases; J trimming: 8 bases; junction bases outside the gene matches: 8. The CDR3 is 13 residues long. Germline V CDR1 and CDR2: SGHTS, YDEGEE. This CDR3 reads CASKAGTGSGYTF. The CDR3 DNA is TGTGCCAGCAAGGCGGGGACAGGGAGCGGCTACACCTTC.

The chain is built from TRBV2 and TRBJ1-6; D perhaps matches TRBD1 (5 bases). Trimming stripped 2 bases from V and 5 bases from J, with 10 bases between. The germline V gene encodes CDR1 SNHLY and CDR2 FYNNEI. The CDR3 sequence is 15 residues long. The CDR3 DNA is TGTGCCAGCAGTGAACAGGGTTCCGATAATTCACCCCTCCACTTT. Translation: CASSEQGSDNSPLHF.

This sequence joins TRBV30 and TRBJ1-5; D call uncertain. V shed 3 bases and J shed 5 bases, with 17 bases lying between them. CDR1 is GTSNPN and CDR2 is SVGIG in the germline V gene (reference sequence). This CDR3 has 15 amino acids. The CDR3 loop reads CAWRGRGTQDQPQHF. The CDR3 nucleotides read TGTGCCTGGAGGGGCCGCGGCACTCAAGATCAGCCCCAGCATTTT.

This chain uses TRBV5-4 with TRBJ2-5; weak D call: TRBD2 (5 bases). CDR1 is SGHNT, CDR2 YYREEE, per germline (reference sequence). V lost 6 bases and J lost 5, with 20 bases in between. CDR3 size: 15 residues. The CDR3 reads CASTKGSGERETQYF. CDR3 nucleotide sequence: TGTGCCAGCACCAAAGGGTCCGGGGAAAGGGAGACCCAGTACTTC.